The 10 T cell receptor beta chains given below trace back to one sample, sequenced in a study of blood T cell repertoires in COVID-19. Repertoires were generated with immunoSEQ multiplex PCR, while TCRdb's copy carries only in-frame clones and drops some. The repertoire holds about 100,000 clones, 88% seen once, with 8.5% to 14% in the top ten. Sequenced sample: peripheral blood. These receptors were obtained from a man older than 75 with acute or convalescent COVID-19.

The chain uses TRBV11-2 and TRBJ1-2; TRBD1 matches at 8 bases. J gave up 8 bases and V 5 bases, and 7 bases lay outside the gene matches. CDR1 and CDR2 from the germline V gene are SGHAT and FQNNGV. The CDR3 has 13 residues. CDR3: CASSPRTGLGYTF. The CDR3 DNA reads TGTGCCAGCAGCCCTCGGACAGGGTTGGGCTACACCTTC.

The chain recombines TRBV7-8 with TRBJ2-7; 8 bases agree with TRBD2. This CDR3 is 14 amino acids long. CDR1 and CDR2 (germline): SGHVS, FQNEAQ. V trimming: 2 bases; J trimming: 3 bases; junction bases outside the gene matches: 3. CDR3 DNA sequence: TGTGCCAGCAGCTTAATAGCGGGGAGCTACGAGCAGTACTTC. Amino acid sequence: CASSLIAGSYEQYF.

The chain has TRBV14 and TRBJ2-7; tentatively, D is TRBD2 (6 bases). Germline CDR1 SGHDN, CDR2 FVKESK. This CDR3 spans 14 amino acids. Trimming took off 0 bases at V and 3 bases at J, with 9 bases between the two ends. In DNA, the CDR3 is TGTGCCAGCAGCCAAGAGCGGGGCCTCTACGAGCAGTACTTC. It yields the protein CASSQERGLYEQYF.

J is TRBJ1-6 and V is TRBV5-1; TRBD1 aligns across 8 bases. The J segment lost 5 bases and the V segment lost 4 bases, leaving 5 bases of the junction unmatched. Germline V gene lookup returns CDR1 SGHRS and CDR2 YFSETQ. The CDR3 runs to 15 residues. In DNA form, the CDR3 reads TGCGCCAGCAGCGCCACAGGGGGTAATAATTCACCCCTCCACTTT. Translation: CASSATGGNNSPLHF. Filled out from reference TRBV5-1 and TRBJ1-6, the complete variable domain reads KAGVTQTPRYLIKTRGQQVTLSCSPISGHRSVSWYQQTPGQGLQFLFEYFSETQRNKGNFPGRFSGRQFSNSRSEMNVSTLELGDSALYLCASSATGGNNSPLHFGNGTRLTVT.

The gene calls are TRBV7-9 and TRBJ1-2; 9 nucleotides match TRBD1. This CDR3 is built from 14 residues. V was pared by 6 bases and J by 5 bases, with 7 bases of the junction left unmatched. Germline lookup yields CDR1 SEHNR and CDR2 FQNEAQ (reference sequence). DNA for the CDR3: TGTGCCAGCAGTCGACAGGGGGATGGTTATGGCTACACCTTC. Its translation: CASSRQGDGYGYTF.

This chain links TRBV5-6 with TRBJ2-7; 8 bases line up with TRBD1. J was trimmed by 4 bases and V by 4 bases; bases with no gene match: 10. The V gene's germline CDR1 is SGHDT and CDR2 YYEEEE. The CDR3 is 15 amino acids. CDR3 DNA sequence: TGTGCCAGCAGCCCCGCTCCGGACAGGGCTTACGAGCAGTACTTC. Residues: CASSPAPDRAYEQYF.

The chain combines TRBV9 with TRBJ1-6; D may be TRBD1 (5 bases). The V and J ends lost 4 bases and 7 bases respectively, with 15 bases between them. The CDR3 runs 15 residues. Germline V gene data show CDR1 as SGDLS and CDR2 as YYNGEE. CDR3 region: CASSPQGIGNSPLHF. The CDR3 nucleotides read TGTGCCAGCAGCCCCCAGGGTATCGGGAATTCACCCCTCCACTTT.

The chain is built from TRBV7-8 and TRBJ1-5, with a tentative D call TRBD1 (5 bases). Germline loops: CDR1 SGHVS, CDR2 FQNEAQ. The CDR3 spans 16 residues. The germline V and J ends were trimmed by 1 base and 4 bases, with 14 bases remaining between them. The CDR3 DNA sequence: TGTGCCAGCAGCTTAGGAATGACAGTTAGGAATCAGCCCCAGCATTTT. This codes for CASSLGMTVRNQPQHF.

This clone was seen only once. The chain combines TRBV28 with TRBJ1-1; possibly TRBD1 for D (6 bases). Germline V gene lookup returns CDR1 MDHEN and CDR2 SYDVKM. V gave up 3 bases and J gave up 6 bases, with 8 bases separating them. The CDR3 runs 12 residues. Here the CDR3 reads CASSLGAAEAFF. In nucleotides, the CDR3 is TGTGCCAGCAGTTTGGGGGCGGCTGAAGCTTTCTTT.

This sequence joins TRBV9 and TRBJ1-1; tentatively, D is TRBD1 (5 bases). CDR3 length equals 15 residues. V was shortened by 6 bases and J by 4 bases, with 19 bases between the two germline ends. CDR1 and CDR2 (germline): SGDLS, YYNGEE. The CDR3 sequence: CASTRRAGGSTEAFF. The CDR3 DNA sequence: TGTGCCAGCACCCGTAGGGCCGGGGGGAGCACTGAAGCTTTCTTT. The whole variable domain, remainder taken from reference TRBV9 and TRBJ1-1, is DSGVTQTPKHLITATGQRVTLRCSPRSGDLSVYWYQQSLDQGLQFLIQYYNGEERAKGNILERFSAQQFPDLHSELNLSSLELGDSALYFCASTRRAGGSTEAFFGQGTRLTVV.